These 30 T cell receptor beta chains originate from one sample sequenced in a study of post-analysis software for immune sequencing data. TCR beta cDNA libraries had unique molecular identifiers. TCRdb used MiXCR to reprocess the PCR reads, holding one entry per CDR3 protein. The data contain 650,000 to 850,000 distinct CDR3 sequences, around 42% of them singletons. Study-level findings and limits: Comparison of patients with controls showed roughly five TRBV segments more frequent in patients, TRBV5-6, TRBV5-1 and TRBV20-1 among them.

Their antigens are not known. Material: blood. These receptors were collected from a girl aged 5-17 years with multiple sclerosis.

The chain combines TRBV9 with TRBJ2-6; D is undetermined. The CDR3 loop spans 16 amino acids. V lost 0 bases, J lost 4 bases, and 11 bases lay in between. CDR1 is SGDLS and CDR2 is YYNGEE in the germline V gene. CDR3 nucleotide sequence: TGTGCCAGCAGCGTAGCATCGGGTTCGGGGGCCAACGTCCTGACTTTC. Its translation: CASSVASGSGANVLTF.

The rearrangement links TRBV5-5 to TRBJ2-5; the match to TRBD1 covers 8 bases. Near its end, the DNA agrees better with TRBJ2-7, so the J call may be wrong. Germline CDR1 is SGHKS and CDR2 is YYEKEE (reference sequence). CDR3 length: 14 residues. This chain's CDR3 is CASSDGTGYGEQYF. The CDR3 DNA reads as TGTGCCAGCAGCGACGGGACAGGATATGGCGAGCAGTACTTC.

This clonotype came up a few times. This chain uses TRBV30 with TRBJ1-5; TRBD1 matches at 8 bases. The CDR3 sequence is 13 residues long. Germline values: CDR1 GTSNPN, CDR2 SVGIG (reference sequence). V was pared by 3 bases and J by 6 bases, with 4 bases of the junction left unmatched. The CDR3 spells CAWSRQGFQPQHF. DNA for the CDR3: TGTGCCTGGAGCCGACAGGGGTTTCAGCCCCAGCATTTT.

The rearrangement uses TRBV20-1 and TRBJ1-5; maybe TRBD1 (6 bases). Germline loops: CDR1 DFQATT, CDR2 SNEGSKA (reference sequence). V lost 5 bases to trimming and J lost 0 bases, with 14 bases between them. The CDR3 runs 15 residues. The CDR3 region is CSAYEGGVSNQPQHF. The CDR3 nucleotides read TGCAGTGCTTATGAGGGGGGTGTTAGCAATCAGCCCCAGCATTTT.

The V gene is TRBV29-1, the J gene TRBJ2-5; maybe TRBD2 (6 bases). Trimming cost V 3 bases and J 2 bases, with 10 bases left between them. This CDR3 is built from 13 residues. Germline-derived CDR1 and CDR2 are SQVTM and ANQGSEA. As DNA, the CDR3 is TGCAGCGTTGATTGGGCGGGACAAGAGACCCAGTACTTC. Translating it yields CSVDWAGQETQYF.

The rearrangement links TRBV29-1 to TRBJ2-7; D perhaps matches TRBD2 (5 bases). The V gene lost 5 bases and the J gene lost 2 bases, with 7 bases spanning the gap. The CDR3 covers 11 residues. Germline V gives CDR1 SQVTM, CDR2 ANQGSEA. CDR3 DNA: TGCAGCGTTAAGAGGGCCTACGAGCAGTACTTC. Encoded protein: CSVKRAYEQYF.

The rearrangement joins TRBV7-9 to TRBJ2-5; TRBD2 matches 9 bases. CDR1 is SEHNR, CDR2 FQNEAQ, per germline (reference sequence). This CDR3 has 14 residues. V lost 3 bases and J lost 6; bases outside the gene matches: 5. CDR3: CASSLGGLAKTQYF. The CDR3 DNA reads as TGTGCCAGCAGCTTGGGTGGACTAGCGAAGACCCAGTACTTC.

This clonotype turned up a few times. V and J are TRBV7-6 and TRBJ2-7; 7 bases agree with TRBD2. This CDR3 contains 16 residues. In germline, CDR1 is SGHVS, CDR2 FNYEAQ. V shed 1 base and J 7 bases; nucleotides not matched to a gene: 13. CDR3 DNA sequence: TGTGCCAGCAGCTTAGGGGCCTCGGGAGGATCGGGAGAGCAGTACTTC. It is translated as CASSLGASGGSGEQYF.

This clonotype was observed a handful of times. V is TRBV12-3 or TRBV12-4 and J is TRBJ1-1, with D possibly TRBD1 on 6 matching bases. V was cut by 6 bases and J by 4 bases, with 15 bases left in between. The CDR3 contains 14 residues. CDR3 in DNA: TGTGCCAGCAGCTCCCTCGCAGGGGCCACTGAAGCTTTCTTT. It encodes CASSSLAGATEAFF.

This clonotype was counted a few times. The V and J genes are TRBV6-2 or TRBV6-3 and TRBJ2-7, with D tentatively TRBD2 (6 bases). From germline, CDR1 is MNHEY and CDR2 SVGEGT. The CDR3 totals 15 residues. The ends were cut back, 2 bases at V and 2 bases at J, with 13 bases in the middle. As DNA, the CDR3 is TGTGCCAGCAGTTACGGTAGCGGCACCACCTACGAGCAGTACTTC. It translates to CASSYGSGTTYEQYF.

This rearrangement joins TRBV6-5 to TRBJ1-4; possible D gene TRBD1, 5 bases. Trimming removed 6 bases from V and 8 bases from J, with 16 bases in between. This CDR3 has 14 residues. Looked up from germline, CDR1 is MNHEY and CDR2 is SVGAGI. The CDR3 coding sequence is TGTGCCAGCAGCCAACAGGAAGGGTCCGAAAAACTGTTTTTT. Protein: CASSQQEGSEKLFF.

The rearrangement joins TRBV28 to TRBJ2-5, with TRBD1 identical over 7 bases. V dropped 2 bases and J dropped 2; count of bases not matched to a gene: 8. Germline V gene data show CDR1 as MDHEN and CDR2 as SYDVKM. This CDR3 has 16 residues. CDR3 protein: CASSLGWGQPQETQYF. The CDR3 DNA sequence: TGTGCCAGCAGTTTAGGGTGGGGACAGCCACAAGAGACCCAGTACTTC. Looking up the rest from reference TRBV28 and TRBJ2-5 gives the full variable domain: DVKVTQSSRYLVKRTGEKVFLECVQDMDHENMFWYRQDPGLGLRLIYFSYDVKMKEKGDIPEGYSVSREKKERFSLILESASTNQTSMYLCASSLGWGQPQETQYFGPGTRLLVL.

The rearrangement links TRBV25-1 to TRBJ1-1; D perhaps matches TRBD1 (5 bases). The germline V gene has CDR1 MGHDK and CDR2 SYGVNS. The CDR3 contains 15 residues. The germline V and J ends were trimmed by 4 bases and 2 bases, with 14 bases remaining between them. This CDR3 is CASSASGGGNTEAFF. In DNA, the CDR3 is TGTGCCAGCAGTGCCTCAGGTGGGGGTAACACTGAAGCTTTCTTT.

V usage is TRBV14 and J usage is TRBJ2-1, with 12 bases matching TRBD2. The J segment lost 7 bases and the V segment lost 0 bases, leaving 10 bases of the junction unmatched. The CDR3 is 18 residues long. From germline, CDR1 is SGHDN and CDR2 FVKESK. The CDR3 bases are TGTGCCAGCAGCCAAGATTTTTTCGGAGGACTAGCGGGAAATGAGCAGTTCTTC. Amino acids: CASSQDFFGGLAGNEQFF.

CDR3 residues: CASSYWGRGGKTEAFF. The CDR3 DNA reads TGTGCCAGCAGTTACTGGGGCAGGGGAGGAAAGACTGAAGCTTTCTTT. V and J are TRBV6-2 or TRBV6-3 and TRBJ1-1; tentatively, D is TRBD1 (6 bases). Trimming shortened V by 1 base and J by 5 bases, and 17 bases separated the two germline ends. Per germline, CDR1 MNHEY and CDR2 SVGEGT. The CDR3 is made up of 16 amino acids.

The genes are TRBV20-1 and TRBJ1-5; D is perhaps TRBD1 (5 bases). Germline V lookup: CDR1 DFQATT, CDR2 SNEGSKA (reference sequence). V was trimmed by 1 base and J by 3 bases, leaving 13 bases between them. This CDR3 region has 15 residues. For the CDR3, the DNA is TGCAGTGCTAGAGCTCCGGGACTGACCAATCAGCCCCAGCATTTT. It yields the protein CSARAPGLTNQPQHF.

This clonotype was detected a few times. J is TRBJ2-4 and V is TRBV12-3 or TRBV12-4, with 10 nucleotides matching TRBD2. The junction had 8 bases not matched to a gene; V was cut back by 4 bases and J by 2 bases. The CDR3 is 17 residues long. The CDR3 DNA reads TGTGCCAGCAGTTCATCCGGACTAGCGGACTCCAAAAACATTCAGTACTTC. This sequence encodes CASSSSGLADSKNIQYF.

The chain joins TRBV2 to TRBJ2-6; TRBD2 is a possible D gene (7 bases). V was trimmed by 2 bases and J by 3 bases, leaving 17 bases between them. Germline V gene lookup returns CDR1 SNHLY and CDR2 FYNNEI. The CDR3 covers 18 residues. The CDR3 DNA is TGTGCCAGCAGTGAATGGGGGGGCTTCTCTGGTGGGGCCAACGTCCTGACTTTC. Translating it yields CASSEWGGFSGGANVLTF.

The chain employs TRBV6-2 or TRBV6-3 and TRBJ2-7; D possibly corresponds to TRBD1 (6 bases). This CDR3 has 15 amino acids. CDR1 is MNHEY and CDR2 is SVGEGT in the germline V gene. V was clipped by 5 bases and J by 0 bases, with 14 bases between them. CDR3 region: CASSLIQGFSYEQYF. The CDR3 nucleotides read TGTGCCAGCAGTCTAATACAGGGATTCTCCTACGAGCAGTACTTC.

The rearrangement links TRBV2 to TRBJ1-2, with unresolved D. V lost 0 bases and J 0 bases, leaving 11 bases between the germline ends. The CDR3 contains 16 residues. Germline V gene data show CDR1 as SNHLY and CDR2 as FYNNEI. The CDR3 loop is CASSEATVLANYGYTF. The CDR3 region has the DNA TGTGCCAGCAGTGAAGCAACAGTTCTAGCTAACTATGGCTACACCTTC.

This clonotype appeared a few times. The rearrangement links TRBV4-1 to TRBJ1-1; D remains ambiguous. This CDR3 region has 13 residues. Looked up from germline, CDR1 is MGHRA and CDR2 is YSYEKL. The V end lost 1 base, the J end lost 0 bases, and 3 bases lay between the germline ends. CDR3 nucleotide sequence: TGCGCCAGCAGCCAAGCTATGAACACTGAAGCTTTCTTT. It codes for CASSQAMNTEAFF.

The sample holds a few counts of this clonotype. V gene TRBV12-3 or TRBV12-4 combines with J gene TRBJ1-4; D is unclear. There are 14 residues in the CDR3. V was shortened by 2 bases and J by 6 bases, with 10 bases between the two germline ends. The CDR3 DNA reads as TGTGCCAGCAGTTTATCGTGGGGTGATGAAAAACTGTTTTTT. Amino acids: CASSLSWGDEKLFF.

The V call is TRBV4-3, the J call TRBJ2-3; 7 nucleotides match TRBD2. Trimming cost V 1 base and J 0 bases; bases outside gene matches: 10. Germline V lookup: CDR1 LGHNA, CDR2 YSLEER. The CDR3 is 18 amino acids. The CDR3 sequence is CASSQGLADDTSTDTQYF. The CDR3 nucleotides are TGCGCCAGCAGCCAAGGGCTAGCGGACGATACTAGCACAGATACGCAGTATTTT.

The genes are TRBV5-6 and TRBJ1-1, with D unclear. Germline CDR1 SGHDT, CDR2 YYEEEE. This CDR3 is built from 15 residues. V lost 1 base and J lost 3, with 13 bases in between. The CDR3 here is CASSLLVGWDTEAFF. Written as DNA, the CDR3 is TGTGCCAGCAGCTTGCTTGTAGGGTGGGACACTGAAGCTTTCTTT.

The chain combines TRBV12-3 or TRBV12-4 with TRBJ2-7, with D perhaps TRBD1 (5 bases). The V end was cut by 3 bases, the J end by 3 bases, with 24 bases between. The CDR3 runs 18 residues. The CDR3 sequence: CASSFLHFFNRSLYEQYF. The CDR3 nucleotides are TGTGCCAGCAGTTTCCTCCACTTCTTTAACAGGAGCCTCTACGAGCAGTACTTC.

This sequence joins TRBV12-3 or TRBV12-4 and TRBJ2-3; 7 bases align to TRBD1. CDR3 length: 15 residues. J gave up 0 bases and V 7 bases, and 7 bases lay outside the gene matches. CDR3 bases: TGTGCCAGCACCCAGGAACAGGGGAGCACAGATACGCAGTATTTT. This sequence encodes CASTQEQGSTDTQYF.

This clonotype appeared a few times. The gene calls are TRBV5-1 and TRBJ2-6; D gene unclear. The CDR3 totals 15 residues. V was clipped by 0 bases and J by 3 bases, with 7 bases between them. Germline V gene sequence: CDR1 SGHRS, CDR2 YFSETQ. DNA of the CDR3: TGCGCCAGCAGCTTGGGTGGGGTTGGGGCCAACGTCCTGACTTTC. It yields the protein CASSLGGVGANVLTF.

The chain combines TRBV20-1 with TRBJ2-3, with a weak D call TRBD2 (6 bases). V lost 5 bases, J lost 0 bases, and 15 bases lay in between. This CDR3 spans 15 amino acids. Germline lookup yields CDR1 DFQATT and CDR2 SNEGSKA (reference sequence). CDR3 sequence: CSAPPGTASTDTQYF. In DNA, the CDR3 is TGCAGTGCTCCCCCCGGGACTGCTAGCACAGATACGCAGTATTTT.

This chain links TRBV27 with TRBJ2-1; D perhaps matches TRBD2 (5 bases). CDR3 length equals 14 residues. V lost 6 bases, J lost 4 bases, and 13 bases lay in between. Germline CDR1 and CDR2: MNHEY and SMNVEV (reference sequence). The CDR3 DNA is TGTGCCAGCAGCCCGAGTCGGAGGTACAATGAGCAGTTCTTC. Its protein product is CASSPSRRYNEQFF.

V is TRBV5-1 and J is TRBJ2-5; possibly TRBD1 or TRBD2 for D (5 bases each). The V and J ends lost 5 bases and 5 bases respectively, with 10 bases between them. This CDR3 spans 12 amino acids. Germline V gene data show CDR1 as SGHRS and CDR2 as YFSETQ. The CDR3 DNA reads TGCGCCAGCAGTATCGGGGACGAGACCCAGTACTTC. Encoded protein: CASSIGDETQYF. The full variable domain, rest sourced from reference TRBV5-1 and TRBJ2-5, is KAGVTQTPRYLIKTRGQQVTLSCSPISGHRSVSWYQQTPGQGLQFLFEYFSETQRNKGNFPGRFSGRQFSNSRSEMNVSTLELGDSALYLCASSIGDETQYFGPGTRLLVL.